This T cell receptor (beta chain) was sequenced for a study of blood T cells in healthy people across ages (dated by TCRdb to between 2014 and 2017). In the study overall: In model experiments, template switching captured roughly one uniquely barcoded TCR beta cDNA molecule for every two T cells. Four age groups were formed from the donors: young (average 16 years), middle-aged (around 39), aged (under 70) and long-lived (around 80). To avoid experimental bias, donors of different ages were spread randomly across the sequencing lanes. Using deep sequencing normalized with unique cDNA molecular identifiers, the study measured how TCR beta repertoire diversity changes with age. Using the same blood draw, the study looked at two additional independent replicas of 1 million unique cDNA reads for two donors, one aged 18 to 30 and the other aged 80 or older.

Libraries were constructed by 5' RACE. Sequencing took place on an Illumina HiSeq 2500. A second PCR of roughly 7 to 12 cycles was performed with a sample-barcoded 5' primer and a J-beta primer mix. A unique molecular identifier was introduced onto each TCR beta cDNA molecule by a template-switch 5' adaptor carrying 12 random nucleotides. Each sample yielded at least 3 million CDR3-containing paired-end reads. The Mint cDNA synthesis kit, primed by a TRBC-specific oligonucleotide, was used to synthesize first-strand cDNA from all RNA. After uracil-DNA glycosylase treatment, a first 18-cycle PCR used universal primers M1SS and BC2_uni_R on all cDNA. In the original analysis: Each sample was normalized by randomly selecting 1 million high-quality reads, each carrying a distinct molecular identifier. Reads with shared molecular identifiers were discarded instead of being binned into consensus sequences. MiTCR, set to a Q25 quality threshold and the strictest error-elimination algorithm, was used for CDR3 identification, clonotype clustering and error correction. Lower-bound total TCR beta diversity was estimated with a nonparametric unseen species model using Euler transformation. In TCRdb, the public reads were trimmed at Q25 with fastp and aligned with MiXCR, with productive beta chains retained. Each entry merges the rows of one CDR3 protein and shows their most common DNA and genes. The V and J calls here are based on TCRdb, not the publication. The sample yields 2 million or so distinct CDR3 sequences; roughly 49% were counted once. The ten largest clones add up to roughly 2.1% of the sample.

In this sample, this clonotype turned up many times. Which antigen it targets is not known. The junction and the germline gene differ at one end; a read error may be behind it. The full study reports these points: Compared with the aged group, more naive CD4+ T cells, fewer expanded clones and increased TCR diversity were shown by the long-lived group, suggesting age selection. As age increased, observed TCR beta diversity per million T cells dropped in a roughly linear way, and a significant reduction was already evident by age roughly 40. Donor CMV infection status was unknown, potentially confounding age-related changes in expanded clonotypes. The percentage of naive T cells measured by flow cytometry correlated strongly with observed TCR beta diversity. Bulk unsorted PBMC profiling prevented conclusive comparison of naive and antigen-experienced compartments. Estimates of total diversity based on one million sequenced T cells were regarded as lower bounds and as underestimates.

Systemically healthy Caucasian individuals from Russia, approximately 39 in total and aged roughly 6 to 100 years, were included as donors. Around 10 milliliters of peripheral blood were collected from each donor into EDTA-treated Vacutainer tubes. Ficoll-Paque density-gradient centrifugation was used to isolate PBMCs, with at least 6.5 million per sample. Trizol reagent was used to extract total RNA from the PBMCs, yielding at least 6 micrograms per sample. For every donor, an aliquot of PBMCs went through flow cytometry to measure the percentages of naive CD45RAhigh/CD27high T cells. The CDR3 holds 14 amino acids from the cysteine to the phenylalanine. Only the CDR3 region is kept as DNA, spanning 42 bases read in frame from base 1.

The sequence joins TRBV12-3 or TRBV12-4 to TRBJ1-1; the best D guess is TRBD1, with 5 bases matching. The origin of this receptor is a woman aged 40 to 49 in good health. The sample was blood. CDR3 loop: CASSLAGGNTEAFF. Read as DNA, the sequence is TGCGCCAGCAGCTTGGCGGGGGGGAACACTGAAGCTTTCTTT.